This T cell receptor beta chain came from a study of blood T cells in healthy people across ages. Whole-study findings and limits: Naive and antigen-experienced cells were not separated, limiting conclusive comparison.

Comments on this clonotype: Its antigen is unknown.

Primed by a sample-barcoded 5' primer and a J-beta primer mix, a second PCR proceeded for 7 to 11 cycles. All cDNA molecules were each tagged by a template-switch adaptor with 12 random nucleotides. TCRdb analysed the 5' RACE reads with MiXCR anew, one entry per CDR3 protein. The sample has over 1.5 million distinct CDR3 sequences, about 50% seen once. V lost 2 bases and J lost 2; bases outside the gene matches: 5. The CDR3 covers 14 residues. Germline V CDR1 and CDR2: DFQATT, SNEGSKA (reference sequence). Each sample gave at least 6.5 million isolated PBMCs. The gene calls are TRBV20-1 and TRBJ2-5; 7 nucleotides agree with TRBD2. Sequenced: blood. The clonotype originates from a woman aged 40 to 50 in good health. DNA for the CDR3: TGCAGTGCTAGAAGCGGGGCGCCACAAGAGACCCAGTACTTC. Its translation is CSARSGAPQETQYF.